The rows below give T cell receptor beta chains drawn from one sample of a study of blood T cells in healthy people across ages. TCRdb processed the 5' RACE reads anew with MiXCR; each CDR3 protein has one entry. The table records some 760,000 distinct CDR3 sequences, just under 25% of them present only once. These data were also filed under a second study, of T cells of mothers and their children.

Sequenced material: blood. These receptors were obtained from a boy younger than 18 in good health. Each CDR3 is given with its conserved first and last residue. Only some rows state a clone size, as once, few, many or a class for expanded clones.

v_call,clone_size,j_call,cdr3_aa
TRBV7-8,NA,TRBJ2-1,CASSLSVRGLNEQFF
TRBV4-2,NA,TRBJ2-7,CASSPGIPYEQYF
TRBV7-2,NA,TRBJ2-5,CASSFNLAGGQETQYF
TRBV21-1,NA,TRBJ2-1,CASSNLVSGSGYNEQFF
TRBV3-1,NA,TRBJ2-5,CASSQGARQGGGETQYF
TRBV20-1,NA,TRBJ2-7,CSARDGGQASYEQYF
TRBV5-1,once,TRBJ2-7,CASSLEDRNSYEQYF
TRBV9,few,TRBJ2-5,CASSAGGSSTETQYF
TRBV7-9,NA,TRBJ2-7,CASSFPETYEQYF
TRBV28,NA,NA,CASSQPGLELYEQYF
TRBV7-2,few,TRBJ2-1,CASSWPGTPHGEQFF
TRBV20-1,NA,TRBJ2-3,CSARDLGRSSVVEAQYF
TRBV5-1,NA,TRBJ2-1,CASSLAGTGYEQFF
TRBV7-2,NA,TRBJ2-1,CASSLSGHSSYNEQFF
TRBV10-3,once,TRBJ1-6,CAISESASSYNSPLHF
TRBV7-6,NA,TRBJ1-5,CASSPGLEAQPQHF
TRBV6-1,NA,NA,CASIQQPLAGGEQYF
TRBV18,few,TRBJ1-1,CASSPPAGEAFF
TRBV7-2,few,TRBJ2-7,CASSLGTVAYEQYF
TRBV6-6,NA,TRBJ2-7,CASSYTDEQYF
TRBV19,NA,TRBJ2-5,CASREFGRGSTQYF
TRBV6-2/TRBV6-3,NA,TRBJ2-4,CASSYSQPGTGGELAKNIQYF
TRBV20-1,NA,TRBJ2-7,CSAEKGRFYEQYF
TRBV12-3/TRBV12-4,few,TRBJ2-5,CASSLDGLAGGGETQYF
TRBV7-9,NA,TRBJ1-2,CASSASGQADGYTF
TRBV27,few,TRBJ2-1,CASSLVSVGTIPGEPDEQFF
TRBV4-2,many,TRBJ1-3,CASSQDKSSGNTIYF
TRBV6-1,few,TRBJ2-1,CASSELAGGNNEQFF
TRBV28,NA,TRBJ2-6,CASSFLNSPYSGANVLTF
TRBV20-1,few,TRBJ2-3,CSVTTARPSDTQYF
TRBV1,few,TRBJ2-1,CTSSQGGVSGIAGEQFF
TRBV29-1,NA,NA,CSATDGYEQYF
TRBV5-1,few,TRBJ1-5,CASSFDTGGNQPQHF
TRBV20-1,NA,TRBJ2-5,CSAPGTGVETQYF
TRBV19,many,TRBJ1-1,CASSSTGDTEAFF
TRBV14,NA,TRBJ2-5,CASSRLAEGPQETQYF
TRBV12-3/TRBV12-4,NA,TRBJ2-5,CASSPRWKEIQYF
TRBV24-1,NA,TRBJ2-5,CATSDLGDLQETQYF
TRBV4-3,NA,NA,CASSQRTGGTYEQYF
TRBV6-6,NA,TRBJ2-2,CASRGGTANTGELFF
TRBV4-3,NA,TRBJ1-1,CASSQDRSGNTEAFF
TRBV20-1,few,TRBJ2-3,CSAPPGPRKGTDTQYF
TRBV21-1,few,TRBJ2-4,CGTGAHIGAKNIQYF
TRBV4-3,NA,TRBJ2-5,CASSQDVTGGGETQYF
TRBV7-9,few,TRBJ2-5,CASSLAQGEQETQYF
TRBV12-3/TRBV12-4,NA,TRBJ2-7,CAGSLGKYEQYF
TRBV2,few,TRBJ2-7,CASSTSEQYF
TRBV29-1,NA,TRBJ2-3,CSVALLPGGGTDTQYF
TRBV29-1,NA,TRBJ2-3,CSASLVGQGRSDTQYF
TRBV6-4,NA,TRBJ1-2,CASSESDTSYGYTF
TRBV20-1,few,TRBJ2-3,CSALLVRGGTDTQYF
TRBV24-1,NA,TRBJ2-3,CATSHLTTDTQYF